Only one count was recorded for the clone carrying this T cell receptor (beta chain). Its antigen is undetermined. This sample was taken from a study of cytomegalovirus exposure and HLA in healthy donors. Study in general: A subsequent analysis reported that the roughly 120 validation repertoires were produced on the same platform that had also been used for the 600 to 800 first-cohort repertoires. Study-wide findings and caveats: Reportedly, cytomegalovirus status was diagnosed with high sensitivity and specificity. First-cohort TCR clusters tended to co-occur in the roughly 130 validation repertoires, a later analysis found. The study listed approximately 160 cytomegalovirus-associated TCR beta chains.

Only in-frame clones appear in the TCRdb table, and some are missing; sequencing was by immunoSEQ multiplex PCR. The sample holds around 150,000 clones; over 85% are singletons and the top ten take under 13%. V lost 0 bases, J lost 8 bases, and 1 base stayed unmatched. CDR3 size: 14 residues. CDR1 is SGHTA and CDR2 is FQGTGA in the germline V gene. This receptor was taken from a woman under 30 in good health and CMV-seropositive. The sample taken for sequencing was PBMCs. This chain joins TRBV7-3 and TRBJ1-2; TRBD1 agrees at 12 bases. CDR3 amino acids: CASSLTGTGGGYTF. CDR3 DNA: TGTGCCAGCAGCTTAACGGGGACAGGGGGCGGCTACACCTTC. The entire variable domain, with the rest obtained from reference TRBV7-3 and TRBJ1-2, is as follows: GAGVSQTPSNKVTEKGKYVELRCDPISGHTALYWYRQSLGQGPEFLIYFQGTGAADDSGLPNDRFFAVRPEGSVSTLKIQRTERGDSAVYLCASSLTGTGGGYTFGSGTRLTVV.